This TCR beta chain was profiled in a study of T cell clonality in common variable immunodeficiency. The assay was immunoSEQ multiplex PCR, and TCRdb's table has in-frame clones only and misses some. The profile covers under 15,000 clones, none occurring a single time. This clone appeared many times. No antigen is known for it. The CDR3 goes on 3 residues after the read ends, and that part is filled in from the germline J gene. The CVID group had around 15 females and 30 or so males, mean age 40. CDR1 DFQATT and CDR2 SNEGSKA come from the germline V gene (reference sequence). Trimming took off 6 bases at V and 4 bases at J, with 19 bases between the two ends. The CDR3 extends over 14 amino acids. Study observations and caveats: Common variable immunodeficiency TCR beta sequences reportedly had fewer deletions and N-nucleotide insertions.

The V gene is TRBV20-1, the J gene TRBJ2-7; maybe TRBD1 (5 bases). What was sequenced was peripheral blood mononuclear cells. The receptor was isolated from a human donor with common variable immunodeficiency. The CDR3 reads CSAIRSQGTYEQYF. CDR3 bases read: TGCAGTGCGATTCGTTCGCAGGGTACTTACGAG.